These 12 T cell receptor beta chains share one sample of origin, sequenced in a study of blood T cell repertoires in COVID-19. Clones were read by immunoSEQ multiplex PCR, and TCRdb kept only the in-frame ones, dropping some. The table lists around 330,000 clones, roughly nine tenths of them singletons. Input material: PBMCs or T cells enriched from blood (not recorded which). The receptors here all came from a man aged 60 to 69 who had recovered from COVID-19.

This clone was found a few times. The V call is TRBV30, the J call TRBJ2-7; perhaps TRBD1 as D (5 bases). Trimming left V 4 bases short and J 5 bases short, with 21 bases between. Germline values: CDR1 GTSNPN, CDR2 SVGIG (reference sequence). The CDR3 length is 15 residues. The CDR3 nucleotides read TGTGCCTGGACTCCCGTGGGGCAGGAATCCCACGAGCAGTACTTC. This gives the protein CAWTPVGQESHEQYF.

The chain recombines TRBV19 with TRBJ2-7; the D gene is possibly TRBD1 (6 bases). Germline CDR1 reads LNHDA; CDR2 reads SQIVND (reference sequence). The CDR3 is 14 residues long. The V end was cut by 9 bases, the J end by 2 bases, with 17 bases between. The CDR3 is CARTLGTPTYEQYF. The CDR3 coding sequence is TGTGCCAGGACTCTCGGGACACCAACCTACGAGCAGTACTTC.

The CDR3 region has the DNA TGTGCCAGCAGCAGGGTGGGAGAAGCTTTCTTT. Protein product: CASSRVGEAFF. The gene calls are TRBV6-5 and TRBJ1-1, with D perhaps TRBD1 (5 bases). Between the trimmed V and J ends, which lost 6 bases and 8 bases, there was a span of 10 bases. Germline values: CDR1 MNHEY, CDR2 SVGAGI. The CDR3 runs to 11 residues.

This chain uses TRBV5-4 with TRBJ1-2; no definite D call. The CDR3 runs 17 residues. Germline-derived CDR1 and CDR2 are SGHNT and YYREEE (reference sequence). V dropped 3 bases and J dropped 2 bases, with 20 bases sitting between them. CDR3 sequence (DNA): TGTGCCAGCAGCTCCCAAGTGGGAGGGATGGGGAACTATGGCTACACCTTC. Translation: CASSSQVGGMGNYGYTF.

The chain links TRBV6-4 to TRBJ1-2; TRBD1 aligns across 10 bases. The CDR3 consists of 13 residues. Germline V gene data show CDR1 as MRHNA and CDR2 as SNTAGT. V shed 5 bases, J shed 6 bases, and the junction held 3 bases outside the gene matches. CDR3 nucleotide sequence: TGTGCCAGCAGTCGACAGGGGGCAGATGGCTACACCTTC. It is translated as CASSRQGADGYTF.

The chain couples TRBV5-8 to TRBJ1-5, with 7 bases lining up with TRBD1. This CDR3 region has 14 residues. Germline trimming cut 4 bases from V and 9 bases from J; bases unmatched to any gene: 10. Germline assignment: CDR1 SGHTS and CDR2 YDEGEE. CDR3 amino acids: CASSQATGRGPQHF. CDR3 sequence (DNA): TGTGCCAGCAGCCAAGCGACAGGGCGAGGGCCCCAGCATTTT. The variable domain in full, with the rest retrieved from reference TRBV5-8 and TRBJ1-5, is EAGVTQSPTHLIKTRGQQATLRCSPISGHTSVYWYQQALGLGLQFLLWYDEGEERNRGNFPPRFSGRQFPNYSSELNVNALELEDSALYLCASSQATGRGPQHFGDGTRLSIL.

This sequence joins TRBV5-4 and TRBJ2-1; D not resolved. V dropped 4 bases and J dropped 3 bases, with 14 bases sitting between them. CDR3 length equals 15 residues. Per germline, CDR1 SGHNT and CDR2 YYREEE (reference sequence). The CDR3 reads CASSPEAPIYNEQFF. The CDR3 DNA follows: TGTGCCAGCAGCCCCGAGGCGCCTATCTACAATGAGCAGTTCTTC.

The genes are TRBV5-1 and TRBJ2-7, with D unclear. The ends were cut back, 0 bases at V and 0 bases at J, with 10 bases in the middle. CDR3 length: 15 residues. Germline V lookup: CDR1 SGHRS, CDR2 YFSETQ. The CDR3 is CASSLAPGISYEQYF. The CDR3, as DNA: TGCGCCAGCAGCTTGGCGCCCGGTATCTCCTACGAGCAGTACTTC.

V is TRBV5-1 and J is TRBJ2-1; 7 nucleotides match TRBD2. The CDR3 contains 15 residues. Trimming took 2 bases from V and 3 from J; bases not matched to a gene: 5. CDR1 and CDR2 from the germline V gene are SGHRS and YFSETQ. CDR3 in amino acids: CASSLQAGIYNEQFF. CDR3 nucleotides: TGCGCCAGCAGCTTACAAGCGGGAATCTACAATGAGCAGTTCTTC.

This clone has a single count. The chain joins TRBV7-6 to TRBJ2-5; the match to TRBD2 covers 12 bases. V dropped 1 base and J dropped 1; count of bases not matched to a gene: 7. CDR3 length equals 18 residues. The germline V gene has CDR1 SGHVS and CDR2 FNYEAQ. CDR3 sequence reads: CASSLGTSGTRGQETQYF. The CDR3 DNA follows: TGTGCCAGCAGCTTAGGGACTAGCGGGACCCGCGGCCAAGAGACCCAGTACTTC. Full variable domain (rest looked up from reference TRBV7-6 and TRBJ2-5): GAGVSQSPRYKVTKRGQDVALRCDPISGHVSLYWYRQALGQGPEFLTYFNYEAQQDKSGLPNDRFSAERPEGSISTLTIQRTEQRDSAMYRCASSLGTSGTRGQETQYFGPGTRLLVL.

CDR3 protein: CASSGQGRTEAFF. The CDR3 DNA sequence: TGTGCCAGCAGTGGTCAGGGCCGGACTGAAGCTTTCTTT. The V and J genes are TRBV2 and TRBJ1-1, with D possibly being TRBD1 (5 bases). Germline lookup yields CDR1 SNHLY and CDR2 FYNNEI. This CDR3 spans 13 amino acids. V was cut by 4 bases and J by 5 bases, with 11 bases left in between.

The chain carries TRBV28 and TRBJ2-4; 9 positions match TRBD2. The CDR3 sequence is 16 residues long. Germline CDR1 MDHEN, CDR2 SYDVKM. After removal of 2 bases from V and 4 bases from J, the junction contained 6 bases not matched to a gene. The CDR3 loop is CASSLMAGGPKNIQYF. As DNA, the CDR3 is TGTGCCAGCAGTTTAATGGCGGGAGGGCCAAAAAACATTCAGTACTTC.